Below, 23 T cell receptor beta chains from the same sample are listed, as sequenced in a study. TCRdb reprocessed the RT-PCR reads with MiXCR, giving one entry per CDR3 protein. The sample has about 680,000 distinct CDR3 sequences; 13% to 15% are singletons. The sequenced sample consisted of memory CD4+ T cells from blood. The receptors were gathered from a female donor in good health, serving as a healthy control.

The chain couples TRBV4-3 to TRBJ2-1, with 8 nucleotides matching TRBD2. V lost 4 bases to trimming and J lost 8 bases; unmatched junction nucleotides: 16. CDR1 and CDR2 from the germline V gene are LGHNA and YSLEER. The CDR3 has 17 amino acids. This CDR3 reads CASSLGGSGGHGDEQFF. CDR3 bases: TGCGCCAGCAGCCTAGGGGGAAGCGGGGGCCATGGAGATGAGCAGTTCTTC.

This clonotype was found many times. CDR3 DNA: TGTGCCAGCAGCTTGGCGGGACTAGAGGGAGAGACCCAGTACTTC. Protein product: CASSLAGLEGETQYF. The chain carries TRBV5-5 and TRBJ2-5, with TRBD2 matching 8 bases. The CDR3 extends over 15 amino acids. Unmatched junction bases numbered 5, after V lost 0 bases and J lost 4 bases. Germline CDR1 and CDR2: SGHKS and YYEKEE (reference sequence).

This clonotype was counted between two and nine times. The chain recombines TRBV6-1 with TRBJ1-1; TRBD1 is a possible D gene (5 bases). The CDR3 runs to 15 residues. V lost 2 bases and J 4 bases, leaving 14 bases between the germline ends. Germline V gene data show CDR1 as MNHNS and CDR2 as SASEGT. In DNA, the CDR3 is TGTGCCAGCAGTGAACCCGGGGACCGAGGCACTGAAGCTTTCTTT. The encoded protein is CASSEPGDRGTEAFF.

This clonotype showed up just a few times. The genes are TRBV28 and TRBJ2-3; 12 positions match TRBD1. This CDR3 comprises 16 residues. J lost 10 bases, V lost 1 base, and 9 bases had no gene match. Germline V gene lookup returns CDR1 MDHEN and CDR2 SYDVKM. CDR3 in amino acids: CASSLSPGQGAGAQYF. Written as DNA, the CDR3 is TGTGCCAGCAGTTTATCTCCGGGACAGGGGGCGGGGGCGCAGTATTTT.

This clonotype was detected a few times. The gene calls are TRBV7-9 and TRBJ2-3, with D perhaps matching TRBD1 (6 bases). The CDR3 runs 14 residues. V shed 0 bases and J shed 6 bases, with 10 bases lying between them. CDR1 is SEHNR and CDR2 is FQNEAQ in the germline V gene (reference sequence). The CDR3 DNA follows: TGTGCCAGCAGCTTAGCCCCCCAGGGGGATACGCAGTATTTT. Encoded protein: CASSLAPQGDTQYF.

In its sample, this clonotype was seen many times. CDR3 coding DNA: TGCAGCGTTGGAACGGATTTAAACTATGGCTACACCTTC. This sequence encodes CSVGTDLNYGYTF. The genes are TRBV29-1 and TRBJ1-2, with no clear D. The germline V and J ends were trimmed by 4 bases and 2 bases, with 11 bases remaining between them. Germline loops: CDR1 SQVTM, CDR2 ANQGSEA. There are 13 residues in the CDR3.

Only a few counts were recorded for this clonotype. The CDR3 DNA reads as TGTGCCAGCAGGTCCCCGGGGACAGCCCCCTACGAGCAGTACTTC. Encoded protein: CASRSPGTAPYEQYF. The rearrangement links TRBV27 to TRBJ2-7; 7 bases align to TRBD1. Germline V gene data show CDR1 as MNHEY and CDR2 as SMNVEV (reference sequence). With V trimmed by 6 bases and J by 2 bases, 10 bases remained unmatched. The CDR3 has 15 amino acids.

This clonotype occurred many times. The chain has TRBV29-1 and TRBJ2-5, with unresolved D. This CDR3 spans 13 amino acids. V lost 2 bases and J 5 bases, leaving 12 bases between the germline ends. CDR1 is SQVTM, CDR2 ANQGSEA, per germline. The CDR3 here is CSVEPLVGETQYF. The CDR3 DNA follows: TGCAGCGTTGAACCCCTAGTGGGGGAGACCCAGTACTTC. The variable domain in full, completed from reference TRBV29-1 and TRBJ2-5, reads SAVISQKPSRDICQRGTSLTIQCQVDSQVTMMFWYRQQPGQSLTLIATANQGSEATYESGFVIDKFPISRPNLTFSTLTVSNMSPEDSSIYLCSVEPLVGETQYFGPGTRLLVL.

The chain has TRBV4-1 and TRBJ1-4; D possibly corresponds to TRBD1 (5 bases). Germline CDR1 and CDR2: MGHRA and YSYEKL. The CDR3 has 16 amino acids. Trimming took off 6 bases at V and 0 bases at J, with 14 bases between the two ends. The CDR3 reads CASSLGHGATNEKLFF. The CDR3 DNA is TGCGCCAGCAGTCTTGGACACGGCGCAACTAATGAAAAACTGTTTTTT.

The genes are TRBV6-2 or TRBV6-3 and TRBJ1-4; D is undetermined. This CDR3 has 14 residues. The V end was cut by 7 bases, the J end by 2 bases, with 11 bases between. The germline V gene encodes CDR1 MNHEY and CDR2 SVGEGT. CDR3 DNA: TGTGCCAGCAATCGGGCATGGACTAATGAAAAACTGTTTTTT. Translated, it gives CASNRAWTNEKLFF.

This clonotype was recorded a few times. The chain couples TRBV20-1 to TRBJ1-1, with D perhaps matching TRBD1 (5 bases). Germline CDR1 is DFQATT and CDR2 is SNEGSKA (reference sequence). This CDR3 has 14 amino acids. V lost 2 bases to trimming and J lost 7 bases, with 17 bases between them. The CDR3 bases are TGCAGTGCTAGATCCCCCCGGGACCTCAGTGAAGCTTTCTTT. This translates into CSARSPRDLSEAFF.

The chain uses TRBV2 and TRBJ2-7, with 8 nucleotides matching TRBD2. J was trimmed by 1 base and V by 11 bases; bases with no gene match: 7. Per germline, CDR1 SNHLY and CDR2 FYNNEI. The CDR3 is made up of 13 amino acids. This CDR3 reads CAGAGGLSYEQYF. The CDR3 bases are TGTGCCGGTGCGGGGGGCCTATCCTACGAGCAGTACTTC. The whole variable domain, filled in from reference TRBV2 and TRBJ2-7, reads EPEVTQTPSHQVTQMGQEVILRCVPISNHLYFYWYRQILGQKVEFLVSFYNNEISEKSEIFDDQFSVERPDGSNFTLKIRSTKLEDSAMYFCAGAGGLSYEQYFGPGTRLTVT.

This clonotype has ten or more counts. This chain joins TRBV5-1 and TRBJ2-3; a possible D gene is TRBD2 (5 bases). Germline CDR1 reads SGHRS; CDR2 reads YFSETQ. The CDR3 has 14 amino acids. The V gene lost 4 bases and the J gene lost 4 bases, with 13 bases spanning the gap. CDR3 nucleotides: TGCGCCAGCAGCCTTCTGAGGGCAGCAGATACGCAGTATTTT. It codes for CASSLLRAADTQYF.

Ten or more counts support this clonotype. V usage is TRBV5-1 and J usage is TRBJ1-4, with 7 bases matching TRBD1. Germline-derived CDR1 and CDR2 are SGHRS and YFSETQ. V lost 3 bases to trimming and J lost 4 bases; unmatched junction nucleotides: 3. CDR3 size: 14 residues. The CDR3, as DNA: TGCGCCAGCAGCTGGACAGGAGATAATGAAAAACTGTTTTTT. As protein: CASSWTGDNEKLFF.

There are a few counts of this clonotype. The rearrangement joins TRBV7-8 to TRBJ2-7; no definite D call. The CDR3 sequence is 14 residues long. Deletions cut 1 base from V and 1 base from J, with 8 bases between. Germline assignment: CDR1 SGHVS and CDR2 FQNEAQ. The CDR3 sequence: CASSLVEDSYEQYF. Written as DNA, the CDR3 is TGTGCCAGCAGCTTAGTTGAGGATTCCTACGAGCAGTACTTC.

The V call is TRBV4-2, the J call TRBJ2-3, with D maybe TRBD1 (5 bases). V lost 5 bases, J lost 1 base, and 10 bases lay in between. From germline, CDR1 is LGHNA and CDR2 YNFKEQ. CDR3 size: 14 residues. The CDR3 spells CASSSDSGTDTQYF. For the CDR3, the DNA is TGTGCCAGCAGCAGCGACAGTGGCACAGATACGCAGTATTTT.

V and J are TRBV24-1 and TRBJ1-5, with D unclear. CDR1 and CDR2 from the germline V gene are KGHDR and SFDVKD. Trimming took off 0 bases at V and 9 bases at J, with 17 bases between the two ends. CDR3 length: 16 amino acids. Here the CDR3 reads CATSDLQSRPGGPQHF. The CDR3 DNA follows: TGTGCCACCAGTGATTTGCAGTCCAGGCCCGGTGGGCCCCAGCATTTT.

This sequence joins TRBV5-1 and TRBJ2-1; D unclear. Germline V gives CDR1 SGHRS, CDR2 YFSETQ. Trimming took off 0 bases at V and 7 bases at J, with 14 bases between the two ends. CDR3 length equals 15 residues. The CDR3 loop reads CASSLVVGIGNEQFF. DNA of the CDR3: TGCGCCAGCAGCTTGGTTGTGGGGATTGGTAATGAGCAGTTCTTC. The full variable domain, in which reference TRBV5-1 and TRBJ2-1 provide the parts outside the CDR3, is KAGVTQTPRYLIKTRGQQVTLSCSPISGHRSVSWYQQTPGQGLQFLFEYFSETQRNKGNFPGRFSGRQFSNSRSEMNVSTLELGDSALYLCASSLVVGIGNEQFFGPGTRLTVL.

This clonotype was seen only a few times. V and J are TRBV9 and TRBJ1-4; 7 bases are a match to TRBD1. The CDR3 extends over 14 amino acids. Germline V gene sequence: CDR1 SGDLS, CDR2 YYNGEE. The V gene end was trimmed by 3 bases and the J gene end by 8 bases; junction bases not matched to a gene: 7. CDR3 residues: CASSARTGGEKLFF. The CDR3 coding sequence is TGTGCCAGCAGCGCTCGGACAGGCGGAGAAAAACTGTTTTTT.

In this sample, this clonotype turned up a few times. This chain links TRBV20-1 with TRBJ2-6; 15 nucleotides match TRBD2. CDR3 size: 17 residues. Losses at the gene ends were 3 bases for V and 1 base for J; bases not matched to a gene: 1. Germline CDR1 and CDR2: DFQATT and SNEGSKA (reference sequence). This chain's CDR3 is CSARGLAGGSGANVLTF. CDR3 nucleotides: TGCAGTGCTAGGGGACTAGCGGGGGGATCTGGGGCCAACGTCCTGACTTTC.

This chain joins TRBV7-2 and TRBJ2-7; 12 bases fit TRBD1. CDR3 length: 15 residues. Germline lookup yields CDR1 SGHTA and CDR2 FQGNSA. The J segment lost 9 bases and the V segment lost 4 bases, leaving 10 bases of the junction unmatched. The CDR3 DNA reads TGTGCCAGCAGCTGGGCCGGGACAGGGGGCGATGGGCAGTACTTC. It is translated as CASSWAGTGGDGQYF.

This clonotype was seen ten or more times. This chain joins TRBV9 and TRBJ2-7, with TRBD2 matching 9 bases. CDR1 is SGDLS and CDR2 is YYNGEE in the germline V gene. V shed 0 bases, J shed 7 bases, and the junction held 8 bases outside the gene matches. There are 15 residues in the CDR3. The CDR3 reads CASSVAPSGDREQYF. Here the CDR3 DNA reads TGTGCCAGCAGCGTAGCGCCTAGCGGGGATAGAGAGCAGTACTTC. Variable domain in full (rest from reference TRBV9 and TRBJ2-7): DSGVTQTPKHLITATGQRVTLRCSPRSGDLSVYWYQQSLDQGLQFLIQYYNGEERAKGNILERFSAQQFPDLHSELNLSSLELGDSALYFCASSVAPSGDREQYFGPGTRLTVT.

The chain uses TRBV6-5 and TRBJ1-4; the D is unclear. The V gene lost 2 bases and the J gene lost 6 bases, with 10 bases spanning the gap. Looked up from germline, CDR1 is MNHEY and CDR2 is SVGAGI. The CDR3 length is 14 residues. CDR3 coding DNA: TGTGCCAGCAGTTACAGCAATGCCGATGAAAAACTGTTTTTT. This gives the protein CASSYSNADEKLFF.